The 8 T cell receptor beta chains given below trace back to one sample, sequenced in a study of shared clonotypes between healthy human individuals. Terminally differentiated effector memory CD45RA+ cells were left out of the naive CD8 fraction, which was CD45RO-negative and positively selected for CCR7. Data came from immunoSEQ multiplex PCR; TCRdb stores just in-frame clones and leaves some out. The table lists around 2,000,000 clones, about 95% of them singletons. The material sequenced was naive CD8+ T cells sorted from blood. These receptors all stem from a man younger than 35 in good health.

The chain has TRBV9 and TRBJ2-1; D may be TRBD2 (5 bases). The V end lost 4 bases, the J end lost 8 bases, and 13 bases lay between the germline ends. Germline lookup yields CDR1 SGDLS and CDR2 YYNGEE. The CDR3 contains 13 residues. The CDR3 here is CASSTPHGDEQFF. For the CDR3, the DNA is TGTGCCAGCAGCACACCCCACGGGGATGAGCAGTTCTTC.

This sequence joins TRBV5-1 and TRBJ1-5, with D possibly being TRBD1 (5 bases). Trimming shortened V by 0 bases and J by 9 bases, and 16 bases separated the two germline ends. The V gene's germline CDR1 is SGHRS and CDR2 YFSETQ. This CDR3 spans 15 amino acids. The CDR3 nucleotides read TGCGCCAGCAGCTTGGCATCAGGGTCCTCTTGGCCCCAGCATTTT. It codes for CASSLASGSSWPQHF.

This clone was seen a few times. The V gene is TRBV21-1, the J gene TRBJ1-1. TRBV21-1 is an annotated pseudogene. This CDR3 is built from 15 residues. The chain's CDR3 is CASVLRCRADTEAFF. Here the CDR3 DNA reads TGTGCCAGCGTTCTCCGGTGTAGGGCCGACACTGAAGCTTTCTTT.

The CDR3 region is CASSLPHDEQFF. The CDR3 nucleotides read TGTGCCAGCAGCCTCCCTCACGACGAGCAGTTCTTC. The genes are TRBV7-8 and TRBJ2-1, with D unresolved. CDR3 size: 12 residues. Germline values: CDR1 SGHVS, CDR2 FQNEAQ. Trimming took off 5 bases at V and 10 bases at J, with 12 bases between the two ends.

This chain links TRBV18 with TRBJ2-7; D not certain. Trimming took off 0 bases at V and 5 bases at J, with 17 bases between the two ends. The V gene's germline CDR1 is KGHSH and CDR2 LQKENI. The length of the CDR3 is 16 residues. The CDR3 sequence: CASSPPLGEPGHEQYF. The CDR3 DNA reads as TGTGCCAGCTCACCACCGTTAGGCGAGCCGGGCCACGAGCAGTACTTC.

This clone appeared a single time. The V call is TRBV15, the J call TRBJ2-7, with unresolved D. Germline loops: CDR1 LNHNV, CDR2 YYDKDF (reference sequence). This CDR3 is 12 amino acids long. V was cut by 0 bases and J by 6 bases, with 6 bases left in between. The CDR3 loop is CATSRDTLEQYF. The CDR3 DNA is TGTGCCACCAGCAGAGATACCCTCGAGCAGTACTTC.

On this clone: Other DNA sequences in the sample encode the same CDR3. The rearrangement uses TRBV6-5 and TRBJ1-1; D unresolved. Germline CDR1 reads MNHEY; CDR2 reads SVGAGI. V lost 2 bases and J lost 6, with 7 bases in between. The CDR3 is 12 residues long. Here the CDR3 DNA reads TGTGCCAGCAGTTACCTTGGCGCTGAAGCTTTCTTT. Its translation is CASSYLGAEAFF.

This chain links TRBV9 with TRBJ2-7; D possibly corresponds to TRBD1 (6 bases). Germline V lookup: CDR1 SGDLS, CDR2 YYNGEE. Trimming took off 3 bases at V and 4 bases at J, with 11 bases between the two ends. The CDR3 loop spans 13 amino acids. The chain's CDR3 is CASSEGVEYEQYF. The CDR3, as DNA: TGTGCCAGCAGCGAGGGGGTTGAGTACGAGCAGTACTTC. Drawing the rest from reference TRBV9 and TRBJ2-7, the complete variable domain is DSGVTQTPKHLITATGQRVTLRCSPRSGDLSVYWYQQSLDQGLQFLIQYYNGEERAKGNILERFSAQQFPDLHSELNLSSLELGDSALYFCASSEGVEYEQYFGPGTRLTVT.